The entry below gives a single T cell receptor (beta chain) sequence along with its context. These data belong to a study of blood T cell repertoires in COVID-19. Study overall: PBMCs, B-cell-depleted T cells, or T cells were the source of the cDNA or gDNA that made up the material.

Germline-derived CDR1 and CDR2 are SQVTM and ANQGSEA. The CDR3 consists of 19 residues. Trimming cost V 1 base and J 0 bases, with 22 bases left between them. Per the authors' pipeline: By means of reference gene primer amplification, nucleated cell counts were estimated. Assay: immunoSEQ multiplex PCR; the TCRdb copy retains only in-frame clones and omits some. V and J calls and clone size come straight from that table; D and trimming were deduced from the DNA. The sample has 100,000 or so clones, under 80% seen once; the top ten hold roughly a fifth. Specimen: peripheral blood. The origin of this receptor is a woman in her sixties or seventies with acute or convalescent COVID-19. V is TRBV29-1 and J is TRBJ2-1, with D perhaps matching TRBD2 (6 bases). DNA for the CDR3: TGCAGCGTTGAAGGTCTGAGTGAACTGGCGGGGTTCTCCTACAATGAGCAGTTCTTC. Translating gives CSVEGLSELAGFSYNEQFF.